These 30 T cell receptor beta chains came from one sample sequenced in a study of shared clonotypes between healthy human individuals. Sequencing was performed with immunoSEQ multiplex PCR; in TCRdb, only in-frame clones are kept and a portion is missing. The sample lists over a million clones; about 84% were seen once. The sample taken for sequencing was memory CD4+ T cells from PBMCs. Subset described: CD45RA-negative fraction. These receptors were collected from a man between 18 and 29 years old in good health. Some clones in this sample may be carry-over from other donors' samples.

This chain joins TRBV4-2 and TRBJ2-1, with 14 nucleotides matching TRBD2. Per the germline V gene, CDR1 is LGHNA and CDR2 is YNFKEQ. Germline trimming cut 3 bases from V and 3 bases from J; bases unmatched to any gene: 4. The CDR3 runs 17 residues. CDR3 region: CASSQVGLAGGYNEQFF. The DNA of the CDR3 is TGTGCCAGCAGCCAGGTAGGACTAGCGGGAGGCTACAATGAGCAGTTCTTC.

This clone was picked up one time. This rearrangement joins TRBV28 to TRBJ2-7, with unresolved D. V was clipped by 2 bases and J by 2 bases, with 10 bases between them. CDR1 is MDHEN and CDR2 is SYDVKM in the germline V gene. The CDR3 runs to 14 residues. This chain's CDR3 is CASSLPAATYEQYF. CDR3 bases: TGTGCCAGCAGTTTACCCGCGGCTACCTACGAGCAGTACTTC.

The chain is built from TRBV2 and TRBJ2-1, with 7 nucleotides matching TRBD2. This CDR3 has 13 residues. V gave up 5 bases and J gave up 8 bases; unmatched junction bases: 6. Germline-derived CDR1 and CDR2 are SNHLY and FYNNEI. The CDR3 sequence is CASSPTSAHEQFF. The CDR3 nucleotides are TGTGCCAGCAGTCCCACTAGCGCCCATGAGCAGTTCTTC.

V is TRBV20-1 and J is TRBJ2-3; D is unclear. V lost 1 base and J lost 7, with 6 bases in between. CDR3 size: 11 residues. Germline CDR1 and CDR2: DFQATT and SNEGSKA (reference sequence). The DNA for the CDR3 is TGCAGTGCTAGAGTGGGTCATACGCAGTATTTT. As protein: CSARVGHTQYF.

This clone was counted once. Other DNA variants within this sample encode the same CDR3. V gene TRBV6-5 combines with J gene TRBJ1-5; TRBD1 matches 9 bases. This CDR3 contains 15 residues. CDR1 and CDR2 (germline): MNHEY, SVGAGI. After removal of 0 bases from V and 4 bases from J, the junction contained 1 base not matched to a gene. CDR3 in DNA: TGTGCCAGCAGTTACTCGGGACAGGGAAATCAGCCCCAGCATTTT. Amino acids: CASSYSGQGNQPQHF.

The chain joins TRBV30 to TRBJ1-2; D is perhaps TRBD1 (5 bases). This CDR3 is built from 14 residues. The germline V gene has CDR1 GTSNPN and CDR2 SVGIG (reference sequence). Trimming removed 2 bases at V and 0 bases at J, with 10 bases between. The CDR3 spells CAWSWAGTNYGYTF. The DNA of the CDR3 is TGTGCCTGGAGTTGGGCAGGGACTAACTATGGCTACACCTTC.

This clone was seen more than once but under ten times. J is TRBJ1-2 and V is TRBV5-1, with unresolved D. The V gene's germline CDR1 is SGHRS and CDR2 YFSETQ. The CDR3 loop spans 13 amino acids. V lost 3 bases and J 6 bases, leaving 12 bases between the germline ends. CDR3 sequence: CASSSRVEDGYTF. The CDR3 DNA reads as TGCGCCAGCAGCTCCCGGGTGGAGGATGGCTACACCTTC.

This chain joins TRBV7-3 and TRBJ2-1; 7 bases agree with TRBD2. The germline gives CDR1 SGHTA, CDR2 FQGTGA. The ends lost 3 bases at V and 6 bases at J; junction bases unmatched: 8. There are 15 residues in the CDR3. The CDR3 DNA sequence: TGTGCCAGCAGCTTGAGCGGGACGGTCGGCAATGAGCAGTTCTTC. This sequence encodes CASSLSGTVGNEQFF.

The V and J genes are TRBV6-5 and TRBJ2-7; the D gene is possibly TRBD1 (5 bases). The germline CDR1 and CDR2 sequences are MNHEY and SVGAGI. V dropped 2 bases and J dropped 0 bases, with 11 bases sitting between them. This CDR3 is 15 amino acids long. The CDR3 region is CASSYRGAGSYEQYF. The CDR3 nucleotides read TGTGCCAGCAGTTACAGGGGTGCAGGCTCCTACGAGCAGTACTTC.

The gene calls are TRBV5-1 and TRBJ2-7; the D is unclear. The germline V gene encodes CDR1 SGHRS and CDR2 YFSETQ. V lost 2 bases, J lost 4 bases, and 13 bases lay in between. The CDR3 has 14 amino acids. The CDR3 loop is CASSFSGKAYEQYF. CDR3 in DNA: TGCGCCAGCAGCTTCTCAGGTAAAGCTTACGAGCAGTACTTC.

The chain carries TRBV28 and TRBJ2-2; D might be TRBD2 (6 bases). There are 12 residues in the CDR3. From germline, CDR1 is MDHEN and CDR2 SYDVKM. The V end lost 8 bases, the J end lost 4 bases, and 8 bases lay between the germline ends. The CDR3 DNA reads TGTGCCAGCGGCGGGATCACCGGGGAGCTGTTTTTT. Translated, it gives CASGGITGELFF.

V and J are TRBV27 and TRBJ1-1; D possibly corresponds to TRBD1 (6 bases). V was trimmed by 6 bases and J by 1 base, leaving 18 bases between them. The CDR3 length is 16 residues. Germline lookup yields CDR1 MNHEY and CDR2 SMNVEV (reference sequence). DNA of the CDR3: TGTGCCAGCAGACCTATTACAGGGTCGAGGAACACTGAAGCTTTCTTT. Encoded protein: CASRPITGSRNTEAFF.

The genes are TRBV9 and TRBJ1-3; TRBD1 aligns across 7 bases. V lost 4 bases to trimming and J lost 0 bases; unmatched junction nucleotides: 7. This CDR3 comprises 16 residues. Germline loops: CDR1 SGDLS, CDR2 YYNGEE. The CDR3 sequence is CASSPGTVSSGNTIYF. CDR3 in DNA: TGTGCCAGCAGCCCCGGGACAGTGTCCTCTGGAAACACCATATATTTT.

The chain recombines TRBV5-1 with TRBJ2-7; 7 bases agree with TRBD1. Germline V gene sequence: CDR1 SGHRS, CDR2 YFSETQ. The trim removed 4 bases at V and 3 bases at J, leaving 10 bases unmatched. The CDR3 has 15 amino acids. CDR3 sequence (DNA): TGCGCCAGCAGCGGTGCCGGGACAGACTGCTACGAGCAGTACTTC. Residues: CASSGAGTDCYEQYF.

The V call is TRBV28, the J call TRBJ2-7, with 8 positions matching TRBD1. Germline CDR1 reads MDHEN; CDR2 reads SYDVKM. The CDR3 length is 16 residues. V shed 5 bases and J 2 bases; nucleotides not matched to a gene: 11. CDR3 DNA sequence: TGTGCCAGCAGTGTCTCGTGGACAGGGCAGGCCTACGAGCAGTACTTC. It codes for CASSVSWTGQAYEQYF. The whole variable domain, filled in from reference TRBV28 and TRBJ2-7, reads DVKVTQSSRYLVKRTGEKVFLECVQDMDHENMFWYRQDPGLGLRLIYFSYDVKMKEKGDIPEGYSVSREKKERFSLILESASTNQTSMYLCASSVSWTGQAYEQYFGPGTRLTVT.

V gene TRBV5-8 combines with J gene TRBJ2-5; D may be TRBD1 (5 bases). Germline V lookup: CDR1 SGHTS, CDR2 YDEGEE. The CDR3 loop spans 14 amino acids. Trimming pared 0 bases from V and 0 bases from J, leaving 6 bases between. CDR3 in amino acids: CASSLGQNQETQYF. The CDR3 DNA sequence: TGTGCCAGCAGCTTGGGACAGAACCAAGAGACCCAGTACTTC.

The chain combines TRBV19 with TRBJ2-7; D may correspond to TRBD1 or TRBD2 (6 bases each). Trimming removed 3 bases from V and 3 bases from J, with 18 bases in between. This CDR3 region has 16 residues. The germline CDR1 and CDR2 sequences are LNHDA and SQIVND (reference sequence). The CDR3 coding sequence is TGTGCCAGTAGTATTGCTGGGCACGGGGGCTACTACGAGCAGTACTTC. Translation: CASSIAGHGGYYEQYF.

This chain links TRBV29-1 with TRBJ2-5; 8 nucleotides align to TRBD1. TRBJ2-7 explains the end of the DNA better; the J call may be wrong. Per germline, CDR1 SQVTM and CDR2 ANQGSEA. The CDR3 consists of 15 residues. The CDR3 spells CSVAHRGISSYEQYF. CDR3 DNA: TGCAGCGTTGCACACAGGGGGATAAGCTCCTACGAGCAGTACTTC.

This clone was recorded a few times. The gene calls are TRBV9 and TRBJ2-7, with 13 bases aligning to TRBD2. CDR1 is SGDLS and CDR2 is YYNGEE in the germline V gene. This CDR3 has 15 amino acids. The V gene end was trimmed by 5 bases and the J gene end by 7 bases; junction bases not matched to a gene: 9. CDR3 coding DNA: TGTGCCAGCAGTGCCGGACTAGCGGGAGTTGAAGAGCAGTACTTC. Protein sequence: CASSAGLAGVEEQYF.

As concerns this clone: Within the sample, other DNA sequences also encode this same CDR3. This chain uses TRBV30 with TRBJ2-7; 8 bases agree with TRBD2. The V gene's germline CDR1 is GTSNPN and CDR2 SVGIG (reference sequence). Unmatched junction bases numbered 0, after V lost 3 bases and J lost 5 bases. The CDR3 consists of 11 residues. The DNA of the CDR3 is TGTGCCTGGAGCGGGAGGGACGAGCAGTACTTC. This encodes CAWSGRDEQYF.

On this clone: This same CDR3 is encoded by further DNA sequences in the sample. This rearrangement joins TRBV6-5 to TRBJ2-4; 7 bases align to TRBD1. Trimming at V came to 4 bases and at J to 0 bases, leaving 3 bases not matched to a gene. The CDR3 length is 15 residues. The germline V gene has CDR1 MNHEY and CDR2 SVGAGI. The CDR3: CASSSGQLAKNIQYF. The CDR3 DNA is TGTGCCAGCAGTTCGGGACAGCTAGCCAAAAACATTCAGTACTTC.

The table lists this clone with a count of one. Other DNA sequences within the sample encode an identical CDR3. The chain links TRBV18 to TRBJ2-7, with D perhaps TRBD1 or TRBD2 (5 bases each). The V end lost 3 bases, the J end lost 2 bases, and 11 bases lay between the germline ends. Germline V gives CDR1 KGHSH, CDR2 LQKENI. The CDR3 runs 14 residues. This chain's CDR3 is CASSPGTEPYEQYF. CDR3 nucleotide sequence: TGTGCCAGCTCACCGGGGACGGAACCCTACGAGCAGTACTTC.

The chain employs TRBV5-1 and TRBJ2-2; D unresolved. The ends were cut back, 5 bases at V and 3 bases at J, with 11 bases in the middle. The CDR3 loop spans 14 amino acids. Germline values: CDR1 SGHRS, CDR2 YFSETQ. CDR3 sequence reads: CASREDPDTGELFF. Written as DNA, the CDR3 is TGCGCCAGCAGGGAAGACCCCGACACCGGGGAGCTGTTTTTT.

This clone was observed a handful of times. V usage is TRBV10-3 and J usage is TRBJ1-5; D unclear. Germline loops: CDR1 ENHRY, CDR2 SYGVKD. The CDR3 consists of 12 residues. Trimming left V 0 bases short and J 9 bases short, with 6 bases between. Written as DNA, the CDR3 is TGTGCCATCAGTGAGTCGACGGGGCCCCAGCATTTT. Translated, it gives CAISESTGPQHF.

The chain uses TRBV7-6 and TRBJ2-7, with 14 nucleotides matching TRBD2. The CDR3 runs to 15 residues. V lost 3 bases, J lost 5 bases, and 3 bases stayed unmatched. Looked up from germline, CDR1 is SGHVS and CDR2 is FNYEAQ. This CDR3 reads CASSFGLAGGNEQYF. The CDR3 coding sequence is TGTGCCAGCAGCTTTGGACTAGCGGGAGGTAACGAGCAGTACTTC.

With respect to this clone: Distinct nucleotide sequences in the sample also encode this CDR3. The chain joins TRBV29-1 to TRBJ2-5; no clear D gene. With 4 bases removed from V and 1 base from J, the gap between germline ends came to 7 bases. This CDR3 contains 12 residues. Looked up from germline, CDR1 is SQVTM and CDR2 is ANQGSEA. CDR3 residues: CSVVRIQETQYF. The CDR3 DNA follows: TGCAGCGTTGTGCGGATCCAAGAGACCCAGTACTTC. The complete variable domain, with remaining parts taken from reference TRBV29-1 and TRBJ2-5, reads SAVISQKPSRDICQRGTSLTIQCQVDSQVTMMFWYRQQPGQSLTLIATANQGSEATYESGFVIDKFPISRPNLTFSTLTVSNMSPEDSSIYLCSVVRIQETQYFGPGTRLLVL.

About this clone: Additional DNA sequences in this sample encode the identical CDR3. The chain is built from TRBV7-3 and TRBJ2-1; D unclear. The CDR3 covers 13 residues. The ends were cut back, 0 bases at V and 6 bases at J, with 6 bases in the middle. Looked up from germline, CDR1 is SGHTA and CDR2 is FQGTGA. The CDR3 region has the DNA TGTGCCAGCAGCTTAACAGTGGGCAATGAGCAGTTCTTC. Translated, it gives CASSLTVGNEQFF. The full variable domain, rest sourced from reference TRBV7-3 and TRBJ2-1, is GAGVSQTPSNKVTEKGKYVELRCDPISGHTALYWYRQSLGQGPEFLIYFQGTGAADDSGLPNDRFFAVRPEGSVSTLKIQRTERGDSAVYLCASSLTVGNEQFFGPGTRLTVL.

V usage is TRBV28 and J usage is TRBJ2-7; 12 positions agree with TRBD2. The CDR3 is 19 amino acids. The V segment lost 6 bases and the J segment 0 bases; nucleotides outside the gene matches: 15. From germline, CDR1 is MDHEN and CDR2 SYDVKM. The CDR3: CASSPPTFLTSGSSYEQYF. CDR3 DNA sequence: TGTGCCAGCAGCCCACCTACCTTCTTGACTAGCGGGAGCTCCTACGAGCAGTACTTC. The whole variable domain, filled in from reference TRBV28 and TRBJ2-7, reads DVKVTQSSRYLVKRTGEKVFLECVQDMDHENMFWYRQDPGLGLRLIYFSYDVKMKEKGDIPEGYSVSREKKERFSLILESASTNQTSMYLCASSPPTFLTSGSSYEQYFGPGTRLTVT.

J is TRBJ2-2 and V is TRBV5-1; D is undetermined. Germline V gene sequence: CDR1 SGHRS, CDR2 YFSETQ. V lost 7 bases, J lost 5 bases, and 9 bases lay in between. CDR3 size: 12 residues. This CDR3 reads CASSKGTGELFF. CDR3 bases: TGCGCCAGCTCGAAGGGAACCGGGGAGCTGTTTTTT.

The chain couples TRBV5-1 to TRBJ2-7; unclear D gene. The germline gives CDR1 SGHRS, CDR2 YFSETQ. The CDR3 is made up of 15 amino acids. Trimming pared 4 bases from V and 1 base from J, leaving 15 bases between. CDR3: CASSQLQRSSYEQYF. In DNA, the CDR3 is TGCGCCAGCAGCCAACTACAGAGATCATCCTACGAGCAGTACTTC.